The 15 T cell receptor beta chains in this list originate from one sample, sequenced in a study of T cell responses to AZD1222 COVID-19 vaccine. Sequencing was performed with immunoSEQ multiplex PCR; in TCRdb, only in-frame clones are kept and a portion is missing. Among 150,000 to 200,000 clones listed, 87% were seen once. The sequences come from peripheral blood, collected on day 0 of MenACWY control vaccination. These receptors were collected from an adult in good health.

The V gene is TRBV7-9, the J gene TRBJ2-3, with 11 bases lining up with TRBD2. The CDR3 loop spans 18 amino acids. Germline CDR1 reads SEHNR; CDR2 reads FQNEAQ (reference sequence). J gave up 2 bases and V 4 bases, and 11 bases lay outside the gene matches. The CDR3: CASSYPLAGGLNTDTQYF. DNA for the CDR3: TGTGCCAGCAGCTACCCGTTAGCGGGGGGGCTAAACACAGATACGCAGTATTTT.

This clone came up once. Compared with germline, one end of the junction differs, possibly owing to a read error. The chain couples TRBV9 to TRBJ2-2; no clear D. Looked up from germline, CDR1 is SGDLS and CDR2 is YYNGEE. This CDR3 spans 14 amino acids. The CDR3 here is CASSVVQYTGELFF. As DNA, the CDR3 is TGTGCCAGCAGCGTAGTTCAATACACGGGGGAGCTGTTTTTT.

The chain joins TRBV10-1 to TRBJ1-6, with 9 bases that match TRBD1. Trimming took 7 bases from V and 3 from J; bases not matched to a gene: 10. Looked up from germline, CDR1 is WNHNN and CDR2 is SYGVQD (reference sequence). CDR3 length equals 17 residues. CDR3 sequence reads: CASNLRDRVIYNSPLHF. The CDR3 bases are TGCGCCAGCAATCTCCGGGACAGGGTTATCTATAATTCACCCCTCCACTTT.

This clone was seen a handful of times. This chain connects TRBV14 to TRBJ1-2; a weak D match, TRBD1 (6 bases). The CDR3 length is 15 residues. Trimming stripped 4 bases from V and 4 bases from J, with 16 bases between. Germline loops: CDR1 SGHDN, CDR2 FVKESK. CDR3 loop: CASSPVAGAVYGYTF. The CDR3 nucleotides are TGTGCCAGCAGCCCTGTAGCGGGGGCGGTCTATGGCTACACCTTC.

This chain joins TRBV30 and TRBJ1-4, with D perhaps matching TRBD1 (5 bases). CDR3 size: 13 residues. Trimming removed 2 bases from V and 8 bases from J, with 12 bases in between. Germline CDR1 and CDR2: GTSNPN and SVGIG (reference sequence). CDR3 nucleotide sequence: TGTGCCTGGAGTAGGGGAGGTTGGGAAAAACTGTTTTTT. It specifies CAWSRGGWEKLFF. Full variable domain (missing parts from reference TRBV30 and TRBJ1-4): SQTIHQWPATLVQPVGSPLSLECTVEGTSNPNLYWYRQAAGRGLQLLFYSVGIGQISSEVPQNLSASRPQDRQFILSSKKLLLSDSGFYLCAWSRGGWEKLFFGSGTQLSVL.

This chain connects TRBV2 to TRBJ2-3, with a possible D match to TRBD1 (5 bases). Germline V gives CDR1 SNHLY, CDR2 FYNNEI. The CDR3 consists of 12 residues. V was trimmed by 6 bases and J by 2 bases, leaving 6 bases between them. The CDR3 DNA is TGTGCCAGCAGGACAGCCACAGATACGCAGTATTTT. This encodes CASRTATDTQYF.

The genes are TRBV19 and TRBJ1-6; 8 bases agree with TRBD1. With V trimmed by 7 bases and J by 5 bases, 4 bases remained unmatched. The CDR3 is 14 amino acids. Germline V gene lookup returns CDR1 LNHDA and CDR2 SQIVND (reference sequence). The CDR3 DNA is TGTGCCAGTACCCCGGACAGGGATAATTCACCCCTCCACTTT. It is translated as CASTPDRDNSPLHF.

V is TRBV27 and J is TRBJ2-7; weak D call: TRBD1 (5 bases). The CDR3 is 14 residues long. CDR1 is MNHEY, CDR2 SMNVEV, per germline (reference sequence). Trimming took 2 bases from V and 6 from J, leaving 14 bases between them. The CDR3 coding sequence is TGTGCCAGCAGTTTAAAAAGTACCAGGGCCGAGCAGTACTTC. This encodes CASSLKSTRAEQYF.

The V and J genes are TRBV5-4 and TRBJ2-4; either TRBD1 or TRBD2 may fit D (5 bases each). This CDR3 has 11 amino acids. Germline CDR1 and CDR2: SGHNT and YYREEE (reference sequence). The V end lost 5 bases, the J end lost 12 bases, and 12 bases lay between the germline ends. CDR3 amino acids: CASSTGTAQYF. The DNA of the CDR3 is TGTGCCAGCAGTACTGGGACGGCTCAGTACTTC. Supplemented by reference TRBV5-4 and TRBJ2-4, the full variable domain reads ETGVTQSPTHLIKTRGQQVTLRCSSQSGHNTVSWYQQALGQGPQFIFQYYREEENGRGNFPPRFSGLQFPNYSSELNVNALELDDSALYLCASSTGTAQYFGAGTRLSVL.

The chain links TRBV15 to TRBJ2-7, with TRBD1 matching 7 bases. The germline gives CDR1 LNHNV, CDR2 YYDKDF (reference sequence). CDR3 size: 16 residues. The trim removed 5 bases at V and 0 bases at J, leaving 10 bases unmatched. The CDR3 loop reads CATSEPETGSSYEQYF. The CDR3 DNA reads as TGTGCCACCAGCGAACCAGAGACAGGGAGCTCCTACGAGCAGTACTTC.

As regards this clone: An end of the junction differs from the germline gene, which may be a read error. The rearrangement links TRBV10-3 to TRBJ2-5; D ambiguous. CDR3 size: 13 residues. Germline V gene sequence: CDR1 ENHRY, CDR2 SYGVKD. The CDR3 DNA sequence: TGTGCCATCAGTGAGTCTCTGAGAGAGGCCCAGTACTTC. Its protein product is CAISESLREAQYF.

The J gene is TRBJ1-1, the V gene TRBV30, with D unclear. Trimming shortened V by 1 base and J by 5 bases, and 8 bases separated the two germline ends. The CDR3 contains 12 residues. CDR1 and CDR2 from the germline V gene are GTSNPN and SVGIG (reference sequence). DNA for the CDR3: TGTGCCTGGAGTGGGGGTGGGACTGAAGCTTTCTTT. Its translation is CAWSGGGTEAFF.

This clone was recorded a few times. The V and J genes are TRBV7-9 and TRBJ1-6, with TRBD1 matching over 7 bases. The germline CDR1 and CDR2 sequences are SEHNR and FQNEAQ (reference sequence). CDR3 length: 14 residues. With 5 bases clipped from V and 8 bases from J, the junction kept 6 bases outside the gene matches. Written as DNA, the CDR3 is TGTGCCAGCAGCGTACAGGGGCGGGATTCACCCCTCCACTTT. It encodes CASSVQGRDSPLHF.

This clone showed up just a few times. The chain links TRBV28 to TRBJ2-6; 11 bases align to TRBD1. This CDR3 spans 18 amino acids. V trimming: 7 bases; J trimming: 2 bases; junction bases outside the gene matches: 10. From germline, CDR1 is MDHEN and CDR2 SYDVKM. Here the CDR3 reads CASTPWGTGGPGANVLTF. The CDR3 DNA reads TGTGCCAGCACCCCCTGGGGGACAGGGGGACCTGGGGCCAACGTCCTGACTTTC.

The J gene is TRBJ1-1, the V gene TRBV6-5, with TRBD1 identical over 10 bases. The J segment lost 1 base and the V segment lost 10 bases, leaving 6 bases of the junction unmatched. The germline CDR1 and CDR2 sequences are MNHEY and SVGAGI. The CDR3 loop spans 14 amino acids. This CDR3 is CAIRGDRGNTEAFF. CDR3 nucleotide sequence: TGTGCCATTAGGGGGGACAGGGGGAACACTGAAGCTTTCTTT.